A single sample is the source of the 27 T cell receptor beta chains below, sequenced in a study of T cell responses to AZD1222 COVID-19 vaccine. Profiled with immunoSEQ multiplex PCR; TCRdb holds only in-frame clones, not every one. The sample includes 160,000 or so clones, about 91% of them seen just once. Sequencing used peripheral blood, obtained on day 0 of MenACWY control vaccination. Source of these receptors: an adult in good health.

This chain connects TRBV2 to TRBJ2-7, with 11 bases fitting TRBD1. The CDR3 consists of 13 residues. Germline CDR1 is SNHLY and CDR2 is FYNNEI. V was pared by 7 bases and J by 5 bases, with 4 bases of the junction left unmatched. The CDR3 loop reads CASTRDRGNEQYF. The DNA for the CDR3 is TGTGCCAGCACCCGGGACAGGGGGAACGAGCAGTACTTC.

The V and J genes are TRBV20-1 and TRBJ1-2; unclear D gene. The CDR3 spans 12 residues. The germline V gene encodes CDR1 DFQATT and CDR2 SNEGSKA (reference sequence). V was trimmed by 3 bases and J by 5 bases, leaving 10 bases between them. The CDR3: CSASFGVYGYTF. CDR3 in DNA: TGCAGTGCTAGTTTTGGGGTATATGGCTACACCTTC.

This clone was seen a single time. CDR3 residues: CASSFSQGANGYTF. CDR3 nucleotide sequence: TGTGCCAGCAGTTTTTCACAGGGGGCAAATGGCTACACCTTC. The V and J genes are TRBV6-5 and TRBJ1-2, with TRBD1 matching over 9 bases. Losses at the gene ends were 4 bases for V and 6 bases for J; bases not matched to a gene: 6. The CDR3 totals 14 residues. Germline assignment: CDR1 MNHEY and CDR2 SVGAGI.

The gene calls are TRBV15 and TRBJ1-6; 7 bases match TRBD1. The germline V gene encodes CDR1 LNHNV and CDR2 YYDKDF (reference sequence). CDR3 length equals 15 residues. The ends lost 0 bases at V and 10 bases at J; junction bases unmatched: 6. CDR3 protein: CATSRDLGQESPLHF. The CDR3 nucleotides read TGTGCCACCAGCAGAGATCTAGGACAGGAATCACCCCTCCACTTT.

The chain is built from TRBV5-5 and TRBJ2-7; no definite D call. Germline V gives CDR1 SGHKS, CDR2 YYEKEE (reference sequence). The CDR3 has 14 residues. Trimming took off 0 bases at V and 2 bases at J, with 9 bases between the two ends. In DNA, the CDR3 is TGTGCCAGCAGCTTGGAGGGTGGGCCCTACGAGCAGTACTTC. Its protein product is CASSLEGGPYEQYF.

V and J are TRBV7-9 and TRBJ2-7; TRBD1 might be the D (5 bases). CDR1 SEHNR and CDR2 FQNEAQ come from the germline V gene (reference sequence). This CDR3 is built from 15 residues. The ends were cut back, 0 bases at V and 5 bases at J, with 14 bases in the middle. CDR3 protein: CASSLARQQIDEQYF. In DNA, the CDR3 is TGTGCCAGCAGCTTAGCGAGACAGCAGATTGACGAGCAGTACTTC.

The V call is TRBV28, the J call TRBJ2-7; weak D call: TRBD1 (5 bases). Germline loops: CDR1 MDHEN, CDR2 SYDVKM. Between the trimmed V and J ends, which lost 6 bases and 1 base, there was a span of 25 bases. The CDR3 loop spans 18 amino acids. The CDR3 DNA is TGTGCCAGCAGCCACGGTAATCTCCGGACACGATCTTCCTACGAGCAGTACTTC. It codes for CASSHGNLRTRSSYEQYF.

The CDR3 sequence: CASSMAPSGRYTGELFF. The DNA of the CDR3 is TGTGCCAGTAGTATGGCCCCGAGCGGGAGATACACCGGGGAGCTGTTTTTT. This rearrangement joins TRBV19 to TRBJ2-2; TRBD2 aligns across 8 bases. After removal of 3 bases from V and 3 bases from J, the junction contained 9 bases not matched to a gene. Germline values: CDR1 LNHDA, CDR2 SQIVND (reference sequence). The CDR3 runs 17 residues.

The CDR3 region is CASSGPARRNQPQHF. The CDR3 region has the DNA TGTGCCAGCAGTGGGCCCGCCAGGCGCAATCAGCCCCAGCATTTT. V usage is TRBV28 and J usage is TRBJ1-5, with D uncertain. Germline lookup yields CDR1 MDHEN and CDR2 SYDVKM. The CDR3 is 15 amino acids. V was shortened by 5 bases and J by 2 bases, with 13 bases between the two germline ends.

V is TRBV20-1 and J is TRBJ1-2; the match to TRBD1 covers 8 bases. The J segment lost 4 bases and the V segment lost 3 bases, leaving 7 bases of the junction unmatched. This CDR3 has 14 residues. Germline V gene data show CDR1 as DFQATT and CDR2 as SNEGSKA (reference sequence). CDR3 DNA: TGCAGTGCTAGTGGGGGACAGGTCGGCTATGGCTACACCTTC. This sequence encodes CSASGGQVGYGYTF.

The chain recombines TRBV6-2 or TRBV6-3 with TRBJ2-6; no clear D gene. CDR3 length: 12 residues. V was shortened by 4 bases and J by 2 bases, with 0 bases between the two germline ends. Germline V gene sequence: CDR1 MNHEY, CDR2 SVGEGT. The CDR3 DNA sequence: TGTGCCAGCAGTTCTGGGGCCAACGTCCTGACTTTC. Its translation: CASSSGANVLTF.

The chain carries TRBV4-3 and TRBJ1-2, with 7 positions matching TRBD1. V was clipped by 4 bases and J by 4 bases; unmatched bases: 9. CDR3 length: 15 residues. CDR1 and CDR2 (germline): LGHNA, YSLEER. The CDR3 sequence: CASSPDRALGYGYTF. In DNA, the CDR3 is TGCGCCAGCAGCCCCGACAGGGCCCTAGGCTATGGCTACACCTTC.

The chain carries TRBV5-6 and TRBJ2-6; D is ambiguous. The CDR3 covers 16 residues. Germline V lookup: CDR1 SGHDT, CDR2 YYEEEE. Trimming pared 4 bases from V and 0 bases from J, leaving 11 bases between. The CDR3 bases are TGTGCCAGCAGCCCGGAAGGCGCCTCTGGGGCCAACGTCCTGACTTTC. This encodes CASSPEGASGANVLTF.

V and J are TRBV6-2 or TRBV6-3 and TRBJ2-1; 8 bases align to TRBD2. J lost 9 bases, V lost 4 bases, and 2 bases had no gene match. The germline CDR1 and CDR2 sequences are MNHEY and SVGEGT. The CDR3 is 12 residues long. In DNA form, the CDR3 reads TGTGCCAGCAGTTTTAGCGGGGCTGAGCAGTTCTTC. Its protein is CASSFSGAEQFF.

The chain carries TRBV5-1 and TRBJ1-3; TRBD1 agrees at 9 bases. CDR1 and CDR2 from the germline V gene are SGHRS and YFSETQ. CDR3 size: 16 residues. V shed 2 bases and J 1 base; nucleotides not matched to a gene: 4. This CDR3 reads CASSLVDRGSGNTIYF. The CDR3 nucleotides read TGCGCCAGCAGCTTAGTGGACAGGGGTTCTGGAAACACCATATATTTT.

The chain recombines TRBV7-2 with TRBJ2-1, with 8 nucleotides matching TRBD2. This CDR3 is built from 18 residues. J gave up 0 bases and V 0 bases, and 7 bases lay outside the gene matches. From germline, CDR1 is SGHTA and CDR2 FQGNSA. The CDR3 bases are TGTGCCAGCAGCTTAGCCCCTGGACTAGCTGGCTCCTACAATGAGCAGTTCTTC. It is translated as CASSLAPGLAGSYNEQFF.

This clone occurred once. The chain links TRBV24-1 to TRBJ1-5, with D perhaps matching TRBD1 (5 bases). Trimming removed 4 bases from V and 5 bases from J, with 20 bases in between. CDR3 length equals 17 residues. Germline assignment: CDR1 KGHDR and CDR2 SFDVKD. DNA of the CDR3: TGTGCCACCAGTGACCCAAGGACACCCCTGGGGGATCAGCCCCAGCATTTT. This sequence encodes CATSDPRTPLGDQPQHF.

The chain links TRBV3-1 (or the pseudogene TRBV3-2) to TRBJ2-1; no clear D gene. The V end was cut by 2 bases, the J end by 9 bases, with 5 bases between. Per germline, CDR1 LGHDT and CDR2 YNNKEL (reference sequence). This CDR3 has 11 amino acids. The CDR3 spells CASSQLGEQFF. The CDR3 DNA follows: TGTGCCAGCAGCCAACTGGGTGAGCAGTTCTTC.

The chain uses TRBV19 and TRBJ2-1, with 10 bases that match TRBD2. This CDR3 is built from 15 residues. V lost 6 bases and J lost 5; bases outside the gene matches: 7. Germline V gives CDR1 LNHDA, CDR2 SQIVND (reference sequence). CDR3 sequence: CASRKGLALDNEQFF. As DNA, the CDR3 is TGTGCCAGTAGAAAGGGACTAGCGCTTGACAATGAGCAGTTCTTC.

The CDR3 DNA reads as TGTGCCAGCAGCGTAGAGCCAGGTTTCGAGCCCCAGCATTTT. Protein product: CASSVEPGFEPQHF. The chain links TRBV9 to TRBJ1-5; D gene unclear. The V gene's germline CDR1 is SGDLS and CDR2 YYNGEE. This CDR3 is built from 14 residues. Trimming took 0 bases from V and 8 from J, leaving 12 bases between them.

Here the CDR3 DNA reads TGTGCCAGCAGCTTGGAGGCGGGGCCCCAGCATTTT. Translation: CASSLEAGPQHF. The chain couples TRBV5-5 to TRBJ1-5, with unresolved D. The CDR3 runs 12 residues. Germline CDR1 reads SGHKS; CDR2 reads YYEKEE (reference sequence). V was shortened by 0 bases and J by 9 bases, with 7 bases between the two germline ends.

The rearrangement joins TRBV24-1 to TRBJ1-2; maybe TRBD1 (5 bases). V dropped 6 bases and J dropped 6 bases, with 13 bases sitting between them. Germline values: CDR1 KGHDR, CDR2 SFDVKD. The CDR3 totals 13 residues. The CDR3 DNA is TGTGCCACCAGTCCCCAGGGCGGGCATGGCTACACCTTC. Its protein is CATSPQGGHGYTF.

This clone appeared a few times. The rearrangement links TRBV19 to TRBJ2-3, with 7 positions matching TRBD2. This CDR3 is built from 15 residues. Trimming at V came to 1 base and at J to 3 bases, leaving 4 bases not matched to a gene. Germline V CDR1 and CDR2: LNHDA, SQIVND (reference sequence). The DNA for the CDR3 is TGTGCCAGTAGTATAGGTGGGAGGGTTACAGATACGCAGTATTTT. Its translation is CASSIGGRVTDTQYF.

About this clone itself: Other nucleotide sequences in the sample specify the same CDR3. The gene calls are TRBV7-2 and TRBJ1-6; D remains ambiguous. CDR1 and CDR2 (germline): SGHTA, FQGNSA. Between the trimmed V and J ends, which lost 1 base and 2 bases, there was a span of 3 bases. There are 14 residues in the CDR3. CDR3 nucleotide sequence: TGTGCCAGCAGCTTAGGCCCCTATAATTCACCCCTCCACTTT. This encodes CASSLGPYNSPLHF.

The chain recombines TRBV7-6 with TRBJ1-4; D possibly corresponds to TRBD1 (6 bases). In germline, CDR1 is SGHVS, CDR2 FNYEAQ. This CDR3 is built from 14 residues. Trimming took off 1 base at V and 8 bases at J, with 11 bases between the two ends. The CDR3 nucleotides are TGTGCCAGCAGCTTAGAACAGGGCCCCGAAAAACTGTTTTTT. It encodes CASSLEQGPEKLFF.

The chain couples TRBV9 to TRBJ2-3; a weak D match, TRBD2 (7 bases). V was cut by 5 bases and J by 2 bases, with 15 bases left in between. The CDR3 is made up of 15 amino acids. Germline V gives CDR1 SGDLS, CDR2 YYNGEE. This CDR3 reads CASSEGGSFTDTQYF. As DNA, the CDR3 is TGTGCCAGCAGTGAGGGGGGGTCCTTCACAGATACGCAGTATTTT.

This rearrangement joins TRBV18 to TRBJ1-1, with 8 positions matching TRBD1. From germline, CDR1 is KGHSH and CDR2 LQKENI. The J segment lost 7 bases and the V segment lost 1 base, leaving 8 bases of the junction unmatched. CDR3 length: 15 residues. DNA for the CDR3: TGTGCCAGCTCACCACTGACAGGGGAAAGGAGTGAAGCTTTCTTT. Translated: CASSPLTGERSEAFF.